What follows are 24 T cell receptor beta chains derived from one specimen sequenced in a study of T cell changes during pregnancy in multiple sclerosis. The method was immunoSEQ multiplex PCR; TCRdb's version includes in-frame clones alone and lacks a portion of them. The table has fewer than 55,000 clones, 80% to 95% seen once. Sequencing used peripheral blood, obtained after pregnancy. The source is a female donor with multiple sclerosis, enrolled in a pregnancy study.

The chain combines TRBV29-1 with TRBJ1-3; no reliable D call. From germline, CDR1 is SQVTM and CDR2 ANQGSEA. The length of the CDR3 is 13 residues. The V end was cut by 6 bases, the J end by 0 bases, with 9 bases between. As DNA, the CDR3 is TGCAGCGTGCTTAGTTTCTCTGGAAACACCATATATTTT. Translating it yields CSVLSFSGNTIYF. Complete variable domain (other parts from reference TRBV29-1 and TRBJ1-3): SAVISQKPSRDICQRGTSLTIQCQVDSQVTMMFWYRQQPGQSLTLIATANQGSEATYESGFVIDKFPISRPNLTFSTLTVSNMSPEDSSIYLCSVLSFSGNTIYFGEGSWLTVV.

This chain connects TRBV15 to TRBJ1-5; 9 nucleotides match TRBD1. Germline V gives CDR1 LNHNV, CDR2 YYDKDF (reference sequence). The CDR3 consists of 16 residues. With V trimmed by 0 bases and J by 6 bases, 6 bases remained unmatched. The CDR3 loop is CATSRDLTGGGQPQHF. In DNA, the CDR3 is TGTGCCACCAGCAGAGATCTGACAGGGGGAGGTCAGCCCCAGCATTTT.

J is TRBJ1-3 and V is TRBV25-1; tentatively, D is TRBD1 (6 bases). V was clipped by 3 bases and J by 4 bases, with 13 bases between them. This CDR3 has 15 residues. The germline V gene encodes CDR1 MGHDK and CDR2 SYGVNS. This chain's CDR3 is CASSDLGARGNTIYF. CDR3 bases: TGTGCCAGCAGTGATTTGGGGGCGCGAGGAAACACCATATATTTT.

This chain links TRBV7-9 with TRBJ1-2; 7 bases match TRBD1. J was trimmed by 13 bases and V by 4 bases; bases with no gene match: 15. The CDR3 runs 14 residues. Germline lookup yields CDR1 SEHNR and CDR2 FQNEAQ (reference sequence). The CDR3 protein is CASSYTDREGLSTF. CDR3 coding DNA: TGTGCCAGCAGCTATACTGACAGGGAAGGGCTCAGCACCTTC.

This chain joins TRBV6-1 and TRBJ1-2; D is perhaps TRBD1 (5 bases). V lost 7 bases and J 7 bases, leaving 22 bases between the germline ends. The germline CDR1 and CDR2 sequences are MNHNS and SASEGT. The CDR3 is 15 residues long. CDR3 DNA sequence: TGTGCCAGCAAAGAGACCGGGACGCTGCGGGGTGGCTACACCTTC. Protein product: CASKETGTLRGGYTF.

In DNA, the CDR3 is TGTGCCAGCAGCGCGGGGGGTACAGATACGCAGTATTTT. Residues: CASSAGGTDTQYF. The gene calls are TRBV11-2 and TRBJ2-3; TRBD2 agrees at 8 bases. CDR3 size: 13 residues. Germline V gene lookup returns CDR1 SGHAT and CDR2 FQNNGV. V lost 5 bases to trimming and J lost 3 bases; unmatched junction nucleotides: 1.

V is TRBV7-2 and J is TRBJ2-7; perhaps TRBD2 as D (5 bases). The CDR3 covers 12 residues. CDR1 is SGHTA, CDR2 FQGNSA, per germline. Trimming cost V 0 bases and J 6 bases, with 6 bases left between them. As DNA, the CDR3 is TGTGCCAGCAGCTTAGCGCGGGCCGAGCAGTACTTC. It codes for CASSLARAEQYF.

The V gene is TRBV6-1, the J gene TRBJ2-1; 9 positions match TRBD2. The CDR3 loop spans 15 amino acids. Germline V gene data show CDR1 as MNHNS and CDR2 as SASEGT. The junction had 8 bases not matched to a gene; V was cut back by 6 bases and J by 5 bases. CDR3 in DNA: TGTGCCAGCAGGCGGGGGGGGACTAGCCACAATGAGCAGTTCTTC. Its protein product is CASRRGGTSHNEQFF.

The chain is built from TRBV9 and TRBJ2-5; perhaps TRBD2 as D (6 bases). The CDR3 is made up of 15 amino acids. Deletions cut 3 bases from V and 2 bases from J, with 14 bases between. The germline V gene has CDR1 SGDLS and CDR2 YYNGEE. The CDR3 DNA reads as TGTGCCAGCAGCGCCGACGTGGGGAGGCAAGAGACCCAGTACTTC. Protein sequence: CASSADVGRQETQYF.

The chain uses TRBV9 and TRBJ1-2, with TRBD1 matching over 9 bases. This CDR3 has 14 amino acids. Germline V gene lookup returns CDR1 SGDLS and CDR2 YYNGEE. V shed 3 bases, J shed 4 bases, and the junction held 4 bases outside the gene matches. In DNA form, the CDR3 reads TGTGCCAGCAGCGCTACAGGGGGCCCCTATGGCTACACCTTC. Its protein is CASSATGGPYGYTF.

The CDR3 here is CASSLFRGDTQYF. The DNA for the CDR3 is TGTGCCAGCAGCTTATTCCGGGGAGATACGCAGTATTTT. The chain carries TRBV11-2 and TRBJ2-3, with a weak D call TRBD2 (5 bases). This CDR3 comprises 13 residues. V was clipped by 2 bases and J by 5 bases, with 8 bases between them. The germline V gene encodes CDR1 SGHAT and CDR2 FQNNGV. Full variable domain (remainder filled in from reference TRBV11-2 and TRBJ2-3): EAGVAQSPRYKIIEKRQSVAFWCNPISGHATLYWYQQILGQGPKLLIQFQNNGVVDDSQLPKDRFSAERLKGVDSTLKIQPAKLEDSAVYLCASSLFRGDTQYFGPGTRLTVL.

This chain connects TRBV2 to TRBJ2-5; 7 positions agree with TRBD2. Looked up from germline, CDR1 is SNHLY and CDR2 is FYNNEI. After removal of 7 bases from V and 4 bases from J, the junction contained 18 bases not matched to a gene. CDR3 size: 17 residues. The CDR3 bases are TGTGCCAGCACCTCCCTAAGGACTGTGGGGGAGGGAGAGACCCAGTACTTC. Amino acid sequence: CASTSLRTVGEGETQYF. Combining the CDR3 with reference TRBV2 and TRBJ2-5 gives the whole variable domain EPEVTQTPSHQVTQMGQEVILRCVPISNHLYFYWYRQILGQKVEFLVSFYNNEISEKSEIFDDQFSVERPDGSNFTLKIRSTKLEDSAMYFCASTSLRTVGEGETQYFGPGTRLLVL.

CDR3 DNA: TGTGCCTGGAGTGAAGTCAGAAAAAAACTGTTTTTT. Protein sequence: CAWSEVRKKLFF. The V call is TRBV30, the J call TRBJ1-4; D unclear. V gave up 1 base and J gave up 9 bases, with 9 bases separating them. Germline CDR1 reads GTSNPN; CDR2 reads SVGIG (reference sequence). The CDR3 loop spans 12 amino acids.

V gene TRBV7-3 combines with J gene TRBJ1-1; D uncertain. The CDR3 is 13 amino acids. The ends were cut back, 1 base at V and 6 bases at J, with 9 bases in the middle. CDR1 and CDR2 (germline): SGHTA, FQGTGA. The CDR3 DNA is TGTGCCAGCAGCTTAAAGCCCCAGGCTGAAGCTTTCTTT. It translates to CASSLKPQAEAFF.

This rearrangement joins TRBV6-5 to TRBJ1-5, with D possibly being TRBD1 (6 bases). CDR1 is MNHEY and CDR2 is SVGAGI in the germline V gene. Trimming stripped 7 bases from V and 4 bases from J, with 11 bases between. This CDR3 spans 13 amino acids. The CDR3 DNA reads as TGTGCCAGCAAACAGGGAAATAATCAGCCCCAGCATTTT. Amino acids: CASKQGNNQPQHF.

The chain uses TRBV19 and TRBJ1-3; 9 nucleotides align to TRBD1. Trimming cost V 6 bases and J 0 bases; bases outside gene matches: 6. CDR1 and CDR2 (germline): LNHDA, SQIVND (reference sequence). CDR3 length: 16 residues. The CDR3 bases are TGTGCCAGTAGCACGGACAGGGGTTTCTCTGGAAACACCATATATTTT. As protein: CASSTDRGFSGNTIYF.

The genes are TRBV9 and TRBJ1-1, with a weak D call TRBD1 (6 bases). CDR1 and CDR2 from the germline V gene are SGDLS and YYNGEE. V dropped 1 base and J dropped 0 bases, with 16 bases sitting between them. The CDR3 contains 17 residues. DNA of the CDR3: TGTGCCAGCAGCGTATCTAAAGATACAGGGCTGAACACTGAAGCTTTCTTT. It is translated as CASSVSKDTGLNTEAFF.

The V gene is TRBV9, the J gene TRBJ1-1; D might be TRBD1 (6 bases). V lost 3 bases to trimming and J lost 4 bases, with 13 bases between them. Germline V gene sequence: CDR1 SGDLS, CDR2 YYNGEE. The CDR3 has 14 residues. CDR3 region: CASSAITGFTEAFF. The CDR3 DNA is TGTGCCAGCAGCGCTATAACAGGGTTCACTGAAGCTTTCTTT.

V usage is TRBV7-2 and J usage is TRBJ2-2; 8 bases agree with TRBD2. This CDR3 contains 16 residues. Germline assignment: CDR1 SGHTA and CDR2 FQGNSA. After removal of 1 base from V and 4 bases from J, the junction contained 5 bases not matched to a gene. CDR3 residues: CASSLVGGGGTGELFF. The CDR3 nucleotides are TGTGCCAGCAGCTTAGTCGGGGGGGGCGGCACCGGGGAGCTGTTTTTT. Based on the CDR3 plus reference TRBV7-2 and TRBJ2-2, the full variable domain is GAGVSQSPSNKVTEKGKDVELRCDPISGHTALYWYRQSLGQGLEFLIYFQGNSAPDKSGLPSDRFSAERTGGSVSTLTIQRTQQEDSAVYLCASSLVGGGGTGELFFGEGSRLTVL.

V and J are TRBV29-1 and TRBJ1-2, with 11 bases fitting TRBD1. Germline values: CDR1 SQVTM, CDR2 ANQGSEA. The trim removed 6 bases at V and 6 bases at J, leaving 3 bases unmatched. This CDR3 spans 12 amino acids. The CDR3 DNA sequence: TGCAGCGTCGGACAGGGGGCGGATGGCTACACCTTC. Amino acid sequence: CSVGQGADGYTF.

V is TRBV2 and J is TRBJ1-5; a weak D match, TRBD1 (6 bases). There are 15 residues in the CDR3. With 6 bases removed from V and 4 bases from J, the gap between germline ends came to 16 bases. The germline V gene has CDR1 SNHLY and CDR2 FYNNEI. In DNA, the CDR3 is TGTGCCAGCAGGGGTCCGACAGGAGGAAATCAGCCCCAGCATTTT. Translated: CASRGPTGGNQPQHF.

The rearrangement links TRBV18 to TRBJ1-6; tentatively, D is TRBD1 (6 bases). Germline V gives CDR1 KGHSH, CDR2 LQKENI. The CDR3 is 18 residues long. V gave up 3 bases and J gave up 10 bases, with 25 bases separating them. In DNA form, the CDR3 reads TGTGCCAGCTCACCCCTCCCATCAGGGGCTAGCCTGGACTCACCCCTCCACTTT. It translates to CASSPLPSGASLDSPLHF.

The chain employs TRBV5-5 and TRBJ1-2; the match to TRBD1 covers 7 bases. The ends lost 4 bases at V and 2 bases at J; junction bases unmatched: 2. Germline loops: CDR1 SGHKS, CDR2 YYEKEE (reference sequence). The CDR3 has 13 residues. The DNA of the CDR3 is TGTGCCAGCAGCCTGGACAGGAACTATGGCTACACCTTC. Protein product: CASSLDRNYGYTF.

The V call is TRBV5-8, the J call TRBJ1-5; D is uncertain. V lost 0 bases and J lost 2, with 9 bases in between. The CDR3 totals 15 residues. Germline V gene data show CDR1 as SGHTS and CDR2 as YDEGEE. CDR3 loop: CASSLGDTGNQPQHF. CDR3 DNA: TGTGCCAGCAGCTTGGGCGATACTGGCAATCAGCCCCAGCATTTT. Using reference TRBV5-8 and TRBJ1-5 for the parts outside the CDR3, the full variable domain is EAGVTQSPTHLIKTRGQQATLRCSPISGHTSVYWYQQALGLGLQFLLWYDEGEERNRGNFPPRFSGRQFPNYSSELNVNALELEDSALYLCASSLGDTGNQPQHFGDGTRLSIL.